The sequence of this T cell receptor (beta chain) was determined in a study of OX40 agonist ivuxolimab in advanced cancers. In the study overall: Partial responses occurred in Three dose-escalation patients, one with hepatocellular carcinoma and two with cutaneous melanoma.

The V end lost 3 bases, the J end lost 6 bases, and 5 bases lay between the germline ends. The CDR3 has 12 amino acids. Germline-derived CDR1 and CDR2 are MGHRA and YSYEKL. Enrollment shut out patients with autoimmune disease history or systemic immunosuppression. Sampling times: baseline, cycle 4 day 1, cycle 7 day 1. Sequencing was performed with immunoSEQ multiplex PCR; in TCRdb, only in-frame clones are kept and a portion is missing. This sample has 68,000 or so clones, with about 83% found just once. This chain joins TRBV4-1 and TRBJ2-2; D remains ambiguous. The clonotype originates from an adult with an advanced solid tumor such as melanoma, head and neck, liver or kidney cancer. Material: CD4+ or CD8+ T cells sorted from blood, obtained in a trial of the OX40 agonist ivuxolimab. This CDR3 reads CASSQVAGELFF. For the CDR3, the DNA is TGCGCCAGCAGCCAGGTCGCCGGGGAGCTGTTTTTT.